Listed here are 26 T cell receptor beta chains from one sample, sequenced in a study of tumor and adjacent non-tumor tissue in lung cancer. The template was RNA from unsorted bulk tissue. Distant lung tissue was collected more than 3 cm away from the tumor edge. Three rounds of nested PCR, following a modified ARM-PCR protocol, produced the TCRbeta library. TCRdb re-derived calls from the multiplex PCR reads in MiXCR, one entry per CDR3 protein. The repertoire holds roughly 67,000 distinct CDR3 sequences, roughly 77% seen once, with 45% in the top ten. The sample was distant non-tumor lung tissue. Receptors were obtained from a man between 60 and 75 years old with non-small cell lung cancer.

Points on this clonotype: The CDR3 carries no conserved terminal phenylalanine or tryptophan, so it likely arises from a read error. DNA of the CDR3: TGTACCATCGGCACAGATACGCAGTATTAT. Translated, it gives CTIGTDTQYY. This chain joins TRBV6-6 and TRBJ2-3, with D hard to call. The CDR3 loop spans 10 amino acids. Germline V gene sequence: CDR1 MNHNY, CDR2 SVGAGI (reference sequence).

Of note for this clonotype: A junction end diverges from the germline sequence, so it may reflect a read error. The chain couples TRBV6-2 or TRBV6-3 to TRBJ1-5, with D unclear. The CDR3 extends over 13 amino acids. Germline V lookup: CDR1 MNHEY, CDR2 SVGEGT. CDR3 loop: CASSIGPYQHQHF. CDR3 in DNA: TGTGCCAGCAGTATTGGGCCCTATCAGCACCAGCATTTT.

Note on this clonotype: The junction departs from germline at one end; a sequencing error may be responsible. This chain joins TRBV6-5 and TRBJ2-5; no reliable D call. Germline values: CDR1 MNHEY, CDR2 SVGAGI. This CDR3 contains 11 residues. This CDR3 is CSSRDTLTQYF. The DNA of the CDR3 is TGTTCCAGCAGAGATACGTTGACCCAGTATTTC.

This clonotype was observed a single time. A junction boundary mismatches the germline segment, possibly from a read error. The V and J genes are TRBV4-2 and TRBJ2-1, with 7 bases that match TRBD1. The CDR3 totals 16 residues. In germline, CDR1 is LGHNA, CDR2 YNFKEQ. The CDR3 sequence: CASTRRSGGVNNEEFF. The CDR3, as DNA: TGTGCCAGCACCCGTCGATCAGGGGGAGTCAACAATGAGGAGTTCTTC.

Comment on this clonotype: Germline and junction disagree at one end, which may indicate a read error. The chain carries TRBV12-3 or TRBV12-4 and TRBJ2-7; 11 nucleotides align to TRBD1. CDR3 size: 14 residues. The CDR3 sequence is CASSPGTGGREQYF. Written as DNA, the CDR3 is TGTGCCAGTAGTCCCGGGACAGGGGGTCGTGAGCAATACTTC.

The J gene is TRBJ2-1, the V gene TRBV29-1, with D perhaps matching TRBD1 or TRBD2 (5 bases each). Trimming removed 3 bases at V and 8 bases at J, with 14 bases between. There are 13 residues in the CDR3. CDR1 is SQVTM and CDR2 is ANQGSEA in the germline V gene. The CDR3: CSVEGTLNYEQFF. DNA of the CDR3: TGCAGCGTTGAGGGGACGCTAAACTATGAGCAGTTCTTC.

In the case of this clonotype: One junction end disagrees with the germline gene, perhaps due to a read error. This rearrangement joins TRBV5-1 to TRBJ2-2, with D possibly being TRBD1 or TRBD2 (6 bases each). Germline-derived CDR1 and CDR2 are SGHRS and YFSETQ. The CDR3 extends over 15 amino acids. In nucleotides, the CDR3 is TGCTCCAGTAGTGAAGAGGGGGGAAACACCGGGGAGCTGTTTTTT. Translated, it gives CSSSEEGGNTGELFF.

V and J are TRBV4-1 and TRBJ2-7; 13 nucleotides agree with TRBD2. The J segment lost 9 bases and the V segment lost 4 bases, leaving 12 bases of the junction unmatched. Germline V gives CDR1 MGHRA, CDR2 YSYEKL. This CDR3 has 16 residues. This CDR3 is CASSPLLAGGPGWQYF. CDR3 bases: TGCGCCAGCAGCCCTCTACTAGCGGGAGGGCCCGGGTGGCAGTACTTC.

Comment on this clonotype: A much larger clone differs by one base, so this may be a read error. CDR3 nucleotides: TGTGCCAGCAGTTTAGTTCCAGCGTCTAGCACAGATACGCAGTATTTT. The encoded protein is CASSLVPASSTDTQYF. This rearrangement joins TRBV27 to TRBJ2-3, with no clear D. Deletions cut 2 bases from V and 0 bases from J, with 12 bases between. The germline V gene has CDR1 MNHEY and CDR2 SMNVEV (reference sequence). This CDR3 contains 16 residues.

This rearrangement joins TRBV6-5 to TRBJ1-5; D remains ambiguous. The CDR3 sequence is 14 residues long. With 6 bases removed from V and 8 bases from J, the gap between germline ends came to 17 bases. Looked up from germline, CDR1 is MNHEY and CDR2 is SVGAGI. CDR3 protein: CASRAGLPMEPQHF. The CDR3, as DNA: TGTGCCAGCAGAGCGGGCCTACCCATGGAGCCCCAGCATTTT.

In regard to this clonotype: The junction does not match germline at one end; this may be a read error. V and J are TRBV29-1 and TRBJ1-1; TRBD1 might be the D (5 bases). CDR3 size: 15 residues. Germline lookup yields CDR1 SQVTM and CDR2 ANQGSEA. CDR3 nucleotide sequence: TGTAGCGTTGAATCGGTCTACAGGAGTATCACTGAAGCTTCCTTT. Translating it yields CSVESVYRSITEASF.

A note on this clonotype: A read error is likely, as this CDR3 ends without the conserved phenylalanine or tryptophan. This chain uses TRBV7-9 with TRBJ2-1; 11 positions match TRBD2. Germline lookup yields CDR1 SEHNR and CDR2 FQNEAQ (reference sequence). The CDR3 totals 17 residues. The V and J ends lost 6 bases and 4 bases, in that order; junction bases with no gene match: 11. CDR3 residues: CASSFPGLAGFYNEQFL. For the CDR3, the DNA is TGTGCCAGCAGTTTTCCCGGACTAGCGGGTTTTTACAATGAGCAGTTCTTG.

Remarks on this clonotype: The junction differs from germline at one of its ends, possibly a read error. The rearrangement uses TRBV5-4 and TRBJ1-2; D is ambiguous. Germline-derived CDR1 and CDR2 are SGHNT and YYREEE (reference sequence). This CDR3 has 14 residues. DNA of the CDR3: TGTGCCAGCAACTTGGAACCCCTCGGGGTTGGCTACACCTTC. Protein sequence: CASNLEPLGVGYTF.

This clonotype showed up many times. The J gene is TRBJ2-3, the V gene TRBV5-4; 9 bases line up with TRBD1. Germline values: CDR1 SGHNT, CDR2 YYREEE (reference sequence). The trim removed 4 bases at V and 3 bases at J, leaving 3 bases unmatched. This CDR3 spans 14 amino acids. The CDR3 protein is CASSPGQGTDTQYF. DNA of the CDR3: TGTGCCAGCAGCCCGGGACAGGGAACAGATACGCAGTATTTT.

A remark on this clonotype: The conserved phenylalanine or tryptophan is not found at the CDR3 terminus, so this likely reflects a read error. The chain uses TRBV7-9 and TRBJ2-5; TRBD1 is a possible D gene (6 bases). The CDR3 extends over 15 amino acids. V was trimmed by 0 bases and J by 5 bases, leaving 13 bases between them. CDR1 SEHNR and CDR2 FQNEAQ come from the germline V gene (reference sequence). DNA for the CDR3: TGTGCCAGCAGCTTAGCTGCCAGGGGAGAGGAGACCCAGTACTAC. It is translated as CASSLAARGEETQYY.

This clonotype has only one observation. Relative to the germline gene, one junction end is altered; a read error may explain this. This chain uses TRBV5-5 with TRBJ1-4; no reliable D call. This CDR3 comprises 14 residues. Germline V CDR1 and CDR2: SGHKS, YYEKEE (reference sequence). CDR3 region: CAISLQRQTEKLFF. Here the CDR3 DNA reads TGTGCCATCAGCTTACAGAGGCAGACTGAAAAACTGTTTTTT.

As concerns this clonotype: It is likely a read error, because the conserved phenylalanine at the end of the CDR3 is missing. The DNA is left out, because the CDR3 cannot be placed on it with certainty; the CDR3 is given as TCRdb lists it. This chain links TRBV11-1 with TRBJ2-7. 13 amino acids form the CDR3, both terminal residues included. Germline lookup yields CDR1 SGHAT and CDR2 FQDESV (reference sequence). CDR3 residues: CASSLNIYGEQCP.

For this clonotype: The junction departs from the called germline gene at one end, perhaps through a read error. This chain connects TRBV11-1 to TRBJ2-5, with no clear D. The CDR3 sequence is 14 residues long. CDR1 SGHAT and CDR2 FQDESV come from the germline V gene (reference sequence). For the CDR3, the DNA is TGTGCCAGCAGCAAAGACATGTACAAAGAGACCCTGTACTTC. Its translation is CASSKDMYKETLYF. The full variable domain, completed using reference TRBV11-1 and TRBJ2-5, is EAEVAQSPRYKITEKSQAVAFWCDPISGHATLYWYRQILGQGPELLVQFQDESVVDDSQLPKDRFSAERLKGVDSTLKIQPAELGDSAMYLCASSKDMYKETLYFGPGTRLLVL.

This clonotype was found a few times. The J gene is TRBJ1-5, the V gene TRBV12-3 or TRBV12-4; 8 bases map to TRBD1. Unmatched junction bases numbered 12, after V lost 5 bases and J lost 0 bases. The CDR3 spans 18 residues. The CDR3 loop reads CASSPRTGKRDSNQPQHF. The CDR3 DNA reads TGTGCCAGCAGTCCCAGGACAGGGAAGAGGGATAGCAATCAGCCCCAGCATTTT.

Worth noting for this clonotype: This may be a read error, as it is one base from a much larger clone. The J gene is TRBJ2-7, the V gene TRBV28; possibly TRBD1 for D (5 bases). V dropped 7 bases and J dropped 2 bases, with 12 bases sitting between them. This CDR3 is 13 amino acids long. The germline CDR1 and CDR2 sequences are MDHEN and SYDVKM. In DNA, the CDR3 is TGTGCCAGCACGTTGGACACGACCTACGAGCAGTACTTC. As protein: CASTLDTTYEQYF.

In this sample, this clonotype turned up many times. This sequence joins TRBV5-1 and TRBJ2-2; D perhaps matches TRBD2 (5 bases). V shed 4 bases and J shed 4 bases, with 17 bases lying between them. This CDR3 contains 16 residues. Germline CDR1 is SGHRS and CDR2 is YFSETQ. The CDR3 DNA follows: TGCGCCAGCAGCCCCCGGGGTGTAGGGCGCACCGGGGAGCTGTTTTTT. Residues: CASSPRGVGRTGELFF.

This clonotype was counted a few times. V and J are TRBV29-1 and TRBJ1-2; D is ambiguous. This CDR3 spans 13 amino acids. V gave up 8 bases and J gave up 8 bases, with 21 bases separating them. Per the germline V gene, CDR1 is SQVTM and CDR2 is ANQGSEA. The CDR3 DNA reads TGCAGCCTTCTATTTTTCTGGGGTGTAGGCTACACCTTC. This gives the protein CSLLFFWGVGYTF.

This chain joins TRBV20-1 and TRBJ2-2; 11 positions match TRBD2. CDR1 is DFQATT, CDR2 SNEGSKA, per germline (reference sequence). The CDR3 runs to 17 residues. V shed 3 bases and J 3 bases; nucleotides not matched to a gene: 9. The CDR3 spells CSARDLLAGDYTGELFF. In DNA form, the CDR3 reads TGCAGTGCTAGGGATCTACTAGCGGGAGATTACACCGGGGAGCTGTTTTTT.

On this clonotype itself: Sequence at one end of the junction differs from germline and may be a read error. J is TRBJ2-5 and V is TRBV4-1; D remains ambiguous. The CDR3 runs 12 residues. Germline V lookup: CDR1 MGHRA, CDR2 YSYEKL. As DNA, the CDR3 is TGCGCCGGCAGCCAACTACGGCATCAACTGTATTTC. Amino acid sequence: CAGSQLRHQLYF.

With regard to this clonotype: At one end the junction does not follow the germline gene, possibly because of a read error. This rearrangement joins TRBV28 to TRBJ1-2, with 7 positions matching TRBD1. The CDR3 runs to 14 residues. Germline loops: CDR1 MDHEN, CDR2 SYDVKM. DNA of the CDR3: TGTGACAACAGTTTAGCGACAGGGACCTATGGCTACACGTTC. It codes for CDNSLATGTYGYTF.

In the case of this clonotype: One end of the junction fails to match germline, which may point to a read error. This rearrangement joins TRBV11-3 to TRBJ2-3; D not resolved. The CDR3 has 16 amino acids. Per germline, CDR1 SGHNT and CDR2 YENEEA. The CDR3 DNA reads TGTATCAGCAGCTCCGGGCTAGTAGATAGCACAGATGCGCAGTATTTT. Protein sequence: CISSSGLVDSTDAQYF.